This T cell receptor beta chain was documented in a study of cytomegalovirus exposure and HLA in healthy donors. Overall study results and limits: HLA allele associations emerged for about 16,000 TCR beta sequences in a later analysis, at 0.05 false discovery rate.

Vbeta (60) and Jbeta (13) primers were used in the PCR. Assay: immunoSEQ multiplex PCR; the TCRdb copy retains only in-frame clones and omits some. With approximately 46,000 clones in the sample, the ten largest clones hold 6.5% to 10%. The CDR3 contains 15 residues. Trimming at V came to 3 bases and at J to 5 bases, leaving 9 bases not matched to a gene. Germline V gene lookup returns CDR1 SGHKS and CDR2 YYEKEE (reference sequence). Worth noting for this clone: Its antigen is unknown.

Specimen: PBMCs. V is TRBV5-5 and J is TRBJ1-2, with 8 positions matching TRBD1. The origin of this receptor is a male donor in good health and CMV-seronegative. CDR3 region: CASSSLRRTGYGYTF. The CDR3, as DNA: TGTGCCAGCAGCTCCTTGAGGCGGACAGGGTATGGCTACACCTTC.